A selection of T cell receptor beta chains follows, all from one sample in a study of T cells after yellow fever vaccination. TCRdb reprocessed the 5' RACE reads via MiXCR and lists one record per CDR3 protein. Among roughly 340,000 distinct CDR3 sequences listed, 3.5% to 4.5% were seen once. Sequenced here: PBMCs, sampled 5 days after the yellow fever booster vaccination. Receptors were obtained from a man younger than 35 who received the YFV17D yellow fever vaccine. Each CDR3 is given with its conserved first and last residue. D genes are given only for firm matches. A clone size is listed for some rows: how often the clone was seen (once, few, many), or a class if it is expanded.

many TRBJ2-3 TRBV7-2 16 TRBD2 CASSQPERGDTDTQYF TGTGCCAGCAGCCAACCTGAGCGGGGGGACACAGATACGCAGTATTTT
many TRBJ2-5 TRBV19 13 NA CASSSSGLKTQYF TGTGCCAGTAGTTCCTCAGGGTTGAAGACCCAGTACTTC
few TRBJ2-3 TRBV7-3 13 NA CASSFERADTQYF TGTGCCAGCAGCTTCGAGCGGGCAGATACGCAGTATTTT
many TRBJ2-5 TRBV7-2 15 TRBD2 CASSLQTGGRETQYF TGTGCCAGCAGCTTACAAACGGGGGGGAGGGAGACCCAGTACTTC
NA TRBJ2-5 TRBV4-1 16 TRBD2 CASSQEKSGGQETQYF TGCGCCAGCAGCCAAGAGAAGTCGGGGGGGCAAGAGACCCAGTACTTC
few TRBJ1-2 TRBV5-5 12 NA CASSEASYGYTF TGTGCCAGCAGCGAAGCCAGCTATGGCTACACCTTC
NA TRBJ2-2 TRBV4-3 17 NA CASSQGLEVRGTGELFF TGCGCCAGCAGCCAAGGGCTAGAGGTCCGAGGCACCGGGGAGCTGTTTTTT
few TRBJ2-7 TRBV6-2/TRBV6-3 15 TRBD2 CASSYHTSGGGEQYF TGTGCCAGCAGTTACCATACTAGCGGGGGCGGCGAGCAGTACTTC
many TRBJ2-2 TRBV4-3 15 NA CASSQDFANTGELFF TGCGCCAGCAGCCAGGACTTCGCGAACACCGGGGAGCTGTTTTTT
many TRBJ2-3 TRBV5-1 13 NA CASSMSSTDTQYF TGCGCCAGCAGCATGTCAAGCACAGATACGCAGTATTTT
few TRBJ1-4 TRBV25-1 13 NA CASSRETNEKLFF TGTGCCAGCAGCAGGGAGACTAATGAAAAACTGTTTTTT
many TRBJ1-1 TRBV28 14 TRBD1 CASSHRDRGIRAFF TGTGCCAGCAGTCACAGGGACAGGGGGATTCGGGCTTTCTTT
many TRBJ2-5 TRBV20-1 14 NA CSARDTGTKETQYF TGCAGTGCTAGAGACACCGGGACCAAAGAGACCCAGTACTTC
NA TRBJ1-2 TRBV29-1 13 NA CSELDTNPYGYTF TGCAGCGAGTTGGACACCAACCCCTATGGCTACACCTTC
many TRBJ1-3 TRBV3-1 12 NA CASSQFGNTIYF TGTGCCAGCAGCCAATTTGGAAACACCATATATTTT
many TRBJ1-1 TRBV5-1 14 NA CASSARTANTEAFF TGCGCCAGCAGCGCCCGGACGGCGAACACTGAAGCTTTCTTT
many TRBJ1-1 TRBV3-1 14 TRBD1 CASSRRTGGTEAFF TGTGCCAGCAGCCGGAGAACAGGGGGCACTGAAGCTTTCTTT